This T cell receptor beta chain originates from a study of graft-versus-host responses after intestinal transplantation. Study summary: Every one of the recipients received anti-thymocyte globulin induction and afterwards took tacrolimus and steroids for about 3 years.

The assay was immunoSEQ multiplex PCR, and TCRdb's table has in-frame clones only and misses some. The table records over 40,000 clones, 80% to 95% of them present only once. The study's findings and limits: GvH clones occurred in recipient marrow; some first appeared in ileum or blood. Circulating GvH clones peaking coincided with falling HvG clones soon after transplant.

As concerns this clone: Its antigen is not identified.

Sample: PBMCs, taken more than 750 days after a first intestinal transplant, on the day of a second. The sequence derives from a human patient who received an intestinal transplant, so some T cells may come from the graft donor.

CDR3 sequence (DNA): TGTGCCAGCAGTGAAGAAGGGGTCTCTGGAAACACCATATATTTT. Its protein is CASSEEGVSGNTIYF. The rearrangement links TRBV2 to TRBJ1-3; possibly TRBD1 for D (5 bases). Per germline, CDR1 SNHLY and CDR2 FYNNEI. Trimming removed 1 base at V and 0 bases at J, with 7 bases between. The CDR3 contains 15 residues. Based on the CDR3 plus reference TRBV2 and TRBJ1-3, the full variable domain is EPEVTQTPSHQVTQMGQEVILRCVPISNHLYFYWYRQILGQKVEFLVSFYNNEISEKSEIFDDQFSVERPDGSNFTLKIRSTKLEDSAMYFCASSEEGVSGNTIYFGEGSWLTVV.